This passage covers 21 T cell receptor beta chains from one sample sequenced in a study of T cell responses to AZD1222 COVID-19 vaccine (dated by TCRdb to 2020 to 2023). Libraries were prepared through the immunoSEQ multiplex PCR assay. This immuneACCESS table, as held by TCRdb, lists in-frame sequences with V and J called but not all clones. Of the missing ones, under half trace to an unresolved V gene in checked studies; the others have no known cause. This sample is represented by some 79,000 clones; 70% to 90% of them were singletons. Around an eighth of the sample is taken by the ten largest. The intended sense of this specimen's time point label: about 28 days (+/-7) after the second vaccine dose. Material: peripheral blood, obtained 28 days after the second AZD1222 dose. The receptor set was obtained from an adult who received the AZD1222 COVID-19 vaccine.

The gene calls are TRBV5-4 and TRBJ1-5; no clear D gene. CDR3 size: 12 residues. Trimming removed 4 bases from V and 0 bases from J, with 2 bases in between. Germline CDR1 reads SGHNT; CDR2 reads YYREEE (reference sequence). The CDR3 reads CASSDSNQPQHF. Written as DNA, the CDR3 is TGTGCCAGCAGCGATAGCAATCAGCCCCAGCATTTT.

This clone was observed once. V gene TRBV29-1 combines with J gene TRBJ2-5; possibly TRBD2 for D (5 bases). Per germline, CDR1 SQVTM and CDR2 ANQGSEA. The length of the CDR3 is 12 residues. V was trimmed by 5 bases and J by 3 bases, leaving 10 bases between them. CDR3 in DNA: TGCAGCGTTACCATGGGAGAAGAGACCCAGTACTTC. As protein: CSVTMGEETQYF.

The chain is built from TRBV27 and TRBJ2-5, with 7 bases lining up with TRBD2. CDR1 MNHEY and CDR2 SMNVEV come from the germline V gene (reference sequence). V lost 5 bases to trimming and J lost 3 bases; unmatched junction nucleotides: 3. This CDR3 is built from 13 residues. This CDR3 reads CASSVGLKETQYF. In nucleotides, the CDR3 is TGTGCCAGCAGTGTGGGACTAAAAGAGACCCAGTACTTC.

This chain uses TRBV12-3 or TRBV12-4 with TRBJ2-2; no clear D. V shed 7 bases and J shed 5 bases, with 11 bases lying between them. The CDR3 has 13 residues. The CDR3 is CASKVSRTGELFF. Here the CDR3 DNA reads TGTGCCAGCAAAGTTTCGCGGACCGGGGAGCTGTTTTTT.

This chain links TRBV5-1 with TRBJ2-3; 11 nucleotides line up with TRBD2. The germline CDR1 and CDR2 sequences are SGHRS and YFSETQ. V was pared by 4 bases and J by 5 bases, with 9 bases of the junction left unmatched. CDR3 length equals 16 residues. CDR3 region: CASSLDSGRVGDTQYF. CDR3 DNA sequence: TGCGCCAGCAGCCTTGATAGCGGGAGGGTTGGAGATACGCAGTATTTT.

This chain connects TRBV7-2 to TRBJ2-7; 8 bases align to TRBD2. The CDR3 is 17 residues long. Germline V lookup: CDR1 SGHTA, CDR2 FQGNSA. V shed 2 bases, J shed 2 bases, and the junction held 11 bases outside the gene matches. Here the CDR3 reads CASSLTPSGGTPYEQYV. Here the CDR3 DNA reads TGTGCCAGCAGCTTAACCCCGAGCGGGGGAACTCCCTACGAGCAGTACGTC.

The chain joins TRBV6-2 or TRBV6-3 to TRBJ2-7; D might be TRBD1 or TRBD2, each matching 5 bases. The length of the CDR3 is 15 residues. The V and J ends lost 6 bases and 1 base respectively, with 16 bases between them. Per the germline V gene, CDR1 is MNHEY and CDR2 is SVGEGT. DNA of the CDR3: TGTGCCAGCAGCACCCCCGGGGCTCTTTCCTACGAGCAGTACTTC. It codes for CASSTPGALSYEQYF.

The rearrangement uses TRBV7-6 and TRBJ1-5, with D uncertain. The CDR3 is 12 residues long. Germline CDR1 and CDR2: SGHVS and FNYEAQ. The V gene lost 1 base and the J gene lost 8 bases, with 6 bases spanning the gap. The CDR3 sequence is CASSLGDEPQHF. The CDR3 coding sequence is TGTGCCAGCAGCTTAGGAGACGAGCCCCAGCATTTT.

The gene calls are TRBV14 and TRBJ1-2; TRBD1 agrees at 8 bases. V trimming: 4 bases; J trimming: 6 bases; junction bases outside the gene matches: 10. This CDR3 contains 15 residues. Per germline, CDR1 SGHDN and CDR2 FVKESK. The CDR3 sequence is CASSRLDRGWNGYTF. The CDR3 bases are TGTGCCAGCAGCCGACTCGACAGGGGTTGGAATGGCTACACCTTC.

The rearrangement links TRBV6-6 to TRBJ1-2; D is unclear. CDR1 and CDR2 from the germline V gene are MNHNY and SVGAGI (reference sequence). The CDR3 has 13 residues. Trimming pared 7 bases from V and 7 bases from J, leaving 16 bases between. This CDR3 reads CASTDVTTGGYTF. The CDR3 DNA reads as TGTGCCAGCACCGACGTGACAACGGGTGGCTACACCTTC.

Written as DNA, the CDR3 is TGTGCCAGCAGCCGGGACAGCGATCAAGAGACCCAGTACTTC. Protein product: CASSRDSDQETQYF. The rearrangement uses TRBV7-8 and TRBJ2-5, with 7 nucleotides matching TRBD1. The CDR3 totals 14 residues. The germline V gene encodes CDR1 SGHVS and CDR2 FQNEAQ. V lost 5 bases to trimming and J lost 2 bases; unmatched junction nucleotides: 5.

The V gene is TRBV6-1, the J gene TRBJ1-2; weak D call: TRBD1 (5 bases). In germline, CDR1 is MNHNS, CDR2 SASEGT. Trimming left V 3 bases short and J 3 bases short, with 11 bases between. The CDR3 has 14 residues. CDR3 residues: CASSDPDRYYGYTF. The CDR3 coding sequence is TGTGCCAGCAGTGATCCCGACAGATACTATGGCTACACCTTC.

V is TRBV11-3 and J is TRBJ2-1; 13 bases map to TRBD2. The CDR3 extends over 16 amino acids. CDR1 SGHNT and CDR2 YENEEA come from the germline V gene. V was clipped by 1 base and J by 7 bases; unmatched bases: 4. In DNA, the CDR3 is TGTGCCAGCAGCTTAGTGGGGACTAGCGGGAAGAATGAGCAGTTCTTC. As protein: CASSLVGTSGKNEQFF.

This rearrangement joins TRBV5-1 to TRBJ1-2; no firm D call. The CDR3 contains 14 residues. The germline V gene encodes CDR1 SGHRS and CDR2 YFSETQ. Trimming took 0 bases from V and 0 from J, leaving 6 bases between them. CDR3 nucleotides: TGCGCCAGCAGCTTGGGACCGACTAACTATGGCTACACCTTC. Translated, it gives CASSLGPTNYGYTF.

The V and J genes are TRBV28 and TRBJ1-3; no clear D gene. The CDR3 has 14 residues. Looked up from germline, CDR1 is MDHEN and CDR2 is SYDVKM. Trimming removed 5 bases from V and 0 bases from J, with 8 bases in between. In DNA, the CDR3 is TGTGCCAGCAGTGCGGCTCTCTCTGGAAACACCATATATTTT. Amino acids: CASSAALSGNTIYF.

The gene calls are TRBV9 and TRBJ1-1; perhaps TRBD1 as D (6 bases). The CDR3 totals 13 residues. Deletions cut 0 bases from V and 6 bases from J, with 9 bases between. The germline CDR1 and CDR2 sequences are SGDLS and YYNGEE. CDR3 sequence: CASSVAGTSEAFF. The CDR3 coding sequence is TGTGCCAGCAGCGTAGCCGGGACATCTGAAGCTTTCTTT. The full variable domain, completed using reference TRBV9 and TRBJ1-1, is DSGVTQTPKHLITATGQRVTLRCSPRSGDLSVYWYQQSLDQGLQFLIQYYNGEERAKGNILERFSAQQFPDLHSELNLSSLELGDSALYFCASSVAGTSEAFFGQGTRLTVV.

The rearrangement links TRBV4-2 to TRBJ2-1, with 12 positions matching TRBD2. The CDR3 has 16 residues. V lost 4 bases and J lost 7; bases outside the gene matches: 8. Per germline, CDR1 LGHNA and CDR2 YNFKEQ. Here the CDR3 reads CASSPELAGGHNEQFF. The CDR3 bases are TGTGCCAGCAGCCCCGAACTAGCGGGGGGCCATAATGAGCAGTTCTTC.

The chain is built from TRBV12-3 or TRBV12-4 and TRBJ1-5, with D unresolved. The V and J ends lost 3 bases and 7 bases respectively, with 10 bases between them. The CDR3 is made up of 13 amino acids. As DNA, the CDR3 is TGTGCCAGCAGTTTCGCGGCTGACCAGCCCCAGCATTTT. Residues: CASSFAADQPQHF.

The CDR3, as DNA: TGTGCCAGTACCCTAGCGGGAGTTGTAGATACGCAGTATTTT. Amino acid sequence: CASTLAGVVDTQYF. J is TRBJ2-3 and V is TRBV19; 10 nucleotides agree with TRBD2. This CDR3 contains 14 residues. The germline CDR1 and CDR2 sequences are LNHDA and SQIVND (reference sequence). V shed 7 bases and J 5 bases; nucleotides not matched to a gene: 6. Full variable domain (remainder filled in from reference TRBV19 and TRBJ2-3): DGGITQSPKYLFRKEGQNVTLSCEQNLNHDAMYWYRQDPGQGLRLIYYSQIVNDFQKGDIAEGYSVSREKKESFPLTVTSAQKNPTAFYLCASTLAGVVDTQYFGPGTRLTVL.

The rearrangement joins TRBV5-4 to TRBJ1-2; 7 nucleotides align to TRBD1. CDR3 length: 14 amino acids. The ends lost 0 bases at V and 6 bases at J; junction bases unmatched: 5. From germline, CDR1 is SGHNT and CDR2 YYREEE (reference sequence). This CDR3 reads CASSLGGQSNGYTF. The CDR3 bases are TGTGCCAGCAGCTTGGGGGGACAGTCGAATGGCTACACCTTC.

V usage is TRBV3-1 (or the pseudogene TRBV3-2) and J usage is TRBJ1-3, with 7 bases matching TRBD1. The length of the CDR3 is 16 residues. V was clipped by 4 bases and J by 7 bases; unmatched bases: 13. CDR1 is LGHDT and CDR2 is YNNKEL in the germline V gene (reference sequence). The CDR3, as DNA: TGTGCCAGCAGCCTTGGAGCGCAGGGGGAGTGGAACACCATATATTTT. The encoded protein is CASSLGAQGEWNTIYF.